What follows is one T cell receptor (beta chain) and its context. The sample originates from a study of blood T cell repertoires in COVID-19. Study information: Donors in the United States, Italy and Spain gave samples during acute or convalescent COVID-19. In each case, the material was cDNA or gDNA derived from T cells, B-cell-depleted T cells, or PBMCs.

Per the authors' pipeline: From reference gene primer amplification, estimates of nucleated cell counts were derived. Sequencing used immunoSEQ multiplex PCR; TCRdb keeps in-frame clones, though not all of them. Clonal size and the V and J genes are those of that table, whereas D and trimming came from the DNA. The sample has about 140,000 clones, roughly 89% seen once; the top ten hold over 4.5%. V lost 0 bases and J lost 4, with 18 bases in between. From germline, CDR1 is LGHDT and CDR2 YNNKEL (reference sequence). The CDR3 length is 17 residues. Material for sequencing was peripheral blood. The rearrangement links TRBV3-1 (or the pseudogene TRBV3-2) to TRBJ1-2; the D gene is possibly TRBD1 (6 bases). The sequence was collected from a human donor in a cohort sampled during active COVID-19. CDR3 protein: CASSQEGPARGCYGYTF. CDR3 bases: TGTGCCAGCAGCCAAGAGGGACCGGCCAGGGGCTGCTATGGCTACACCTTC.